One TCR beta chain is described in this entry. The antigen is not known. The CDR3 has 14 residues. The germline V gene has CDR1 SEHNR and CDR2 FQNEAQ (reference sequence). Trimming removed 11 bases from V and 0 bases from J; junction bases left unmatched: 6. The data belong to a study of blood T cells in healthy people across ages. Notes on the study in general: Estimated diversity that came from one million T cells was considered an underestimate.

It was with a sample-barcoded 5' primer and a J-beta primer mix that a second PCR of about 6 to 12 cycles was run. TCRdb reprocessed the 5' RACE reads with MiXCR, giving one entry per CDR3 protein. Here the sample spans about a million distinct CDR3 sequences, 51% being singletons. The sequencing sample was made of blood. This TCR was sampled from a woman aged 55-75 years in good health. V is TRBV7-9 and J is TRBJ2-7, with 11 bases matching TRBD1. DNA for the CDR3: TGTGCCTTGTCGGGACAGGGGGTCTCCTACGAGCAGTACTTC. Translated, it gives CALSGQGVSYEQYF.